This T cell receptor beta chain was identified during a study of long-term antiretroviral therapy in people with HIV. Findings of the study overall: Collection of the blood, which took place between the mid-2000s and the late 2010s, possibly occurred under older ART regimens. Dominant in the repertoire at all time points were clones expanded before ART. With ART, diversity went up but was still lower than in transplant donor controls.

Every single participant having HIV got treatment inside the United States. At survey level, the immunoSEQ assay was run in its v3.0 version. Data came from immunoSEQ multiplex PCR; TCRdb stores just in-frame clones and leaves some out. The sample lists 25,000 to 35,000 clones; just over 85% were seen once. About this clone: Its target is not known.

The origin of this receptor is a woman younger than 45 with HIV. Source: unsorted PBMCs, taken 0.8 years after starting antiretroviral therapy.

CDR3 DNA sequence: TGTGCCTGGAGTCCTAAGGGGGTCACTGAAGCTTTCTTT. Its protein is CAWSPKGVTEAFF. The V and J genes are TRBV30 and TRBJ1-1, with D possibly matching TRBD1 (6 bases). The CDR3 is 13 amino acids. Germline assignment: CDR1 GTSNPN and CDR2 SVGIG (reference sequence). V was pared by 2 bases and J by 4 bases, with 11 bases between.